A single sample gave rise to the 7 T cell receptor beta chains below, sequenced in a study of OX40 agonist ivuxolimab in advanced cancers. Only in-frame clones appear in the TCRdb table, and some are missing; sequencing was by immunoSEQ multiplex PCR. This sample carries about 86,000 clones, roughly 85% of them seen once, and the ten largest clones take 1.4% to 1.5%. The starting material was CD4+ or CD8+ T cells sorted from blood, obtained in a trial of the OX40 agonist ivuxolimab. These receptors originate from an adult with an advanced solid tumor such as melanoma, head and neck, liver or kidney cancer.

This clone was recorded a few times. The chain couples TRBV4-3 to TRBJ2-2; possible D gene TRBD2, 5 bases. The CDR3 is made up of 14 amino acids. Trimming took 5 bases from V and 4 from J, leaving 11 bases between them. Germline V lookup: CDR1 LGHNA, CDR2 YSLEER. The CDR3 loop is CASSLLRGTGELFF. DNA of the CDR3: TGCGCCAGCAGCTTACTTCGGGGCACCGGGGAGCTGTTTTTT.

In this sample, this clone turned up once. The chain uses TRBV6-5 and TRBJ2-3; tentatively, D is TRBD2 (6 bases). V gave up 2 bases and J gave up 5 bases, with 14 bases separating them. Germline CDR1 is MNHEY and CDR2 is SVGAGI. The CDR3 covers 15 residues. As DNA, the CDR3 is TGTGCCAGCAGTTACGCCGGGGGTGTAGTAGATACGCAGTATTTT. Its protein is CASSYAGGVVDTQYF.

The chain combines TRBV11-2 with TRBJ2-5; D not certain. Deletions cut 5 bases from V and 5 bases from J, with 9 bases between. The CDR3 sequence is 12 residues long. The germline gives CDR1 SGHAT, CDR2 FQNNGV. In nucleotides, the CDR3 is TGTGCCAGCAGCGCGGCCCGGGAGACCCAGTACTTC. It translates to CASSAARETQYF. Full variable domain (remainder filled in from reference TRBV11-2 and TRBJ2-5): EAGVAQSPRYKIIEKRQSVAFWCNPISGHATLYWYQQILGQGPKLLIQFQNNGVVDDSQLPKDRFSAERLKGVDSTLKIQPAKLEDSAVYLCASSAARETQYFGPGTRLLVL.

The chain couples TRBV14 to TRBJ1-1; TRBD1 matches at 8 bases. The CDR3 is made up of 17 amino acids. V was clipped by 1 base and J by 4 bases; unmatched bases: 11. The germline CDR1 and CDR2 sequences are SGHDN and FVKESK. This chain's CDR3 is CASSQARDRRGSTEAFF. CDR3 nucleotides: TGTGCCAGCAGCCAAGCTCGGGACAGGAGAGGGTCCACTGAAGCTTTCTTT.

The chain has TRBV29-1 and TRBJ1-1; 9 bases align to TRBD1. This CDR3 has 14 amino acids. The J segment lost 1 base and the V segment lost 5 bases, leaving 5 bases of the junction unmatched. Germline V gene lookup returns CDR1 SQVTM and CDR2 ANQGSEA. As DNA, the CDR3 is TGCAGCGTTTCTCGGACAGGGGCGAACACTGAAGCTTTCTTT. Translation: CSVSRTGANTEAFF.

J is TRBJ1-1 and V is TRBV6-1; 7 bases line up with TRBD1. The V segment lost 5 bases and the J segment 7 bases; nucleotides outside the gene matches: 7. Looked up from germline, CDR1 is MNHNS and CDR2 is SASEGT. The CDR3 is made up of 13 amino acids. Here the CDR3 DNA reads TGTGCCAGCAGTACGGTCCGGGACAGTGAAGCTTTCTTT. As protein: CASSTVRDSEAFF.

V gene TRBV27 combines with J gene TRBJ1-3; TRBD1 aligns across 7 bases. The CDR3 contains 16 residues. Trimming removed 2 bases from V and 0 bases from J; junction bases left unmatched: 4. From germline, CDR1 is MNHEY and CDR2 SMNVEV (reference sequence). The CDR3 is CASSLKGARSGNTIYF. In DNA form, the CDR3 reads TGTGCCAGCAGTTTAAAGGGGGCGCGCTCTGGAAACACCATATATTTT.